The clone carrying this TCR beta chain was seen ten or more times. The antigen is undetermined. These data originate in a study of regulatory T cells in long-lasting Graves disease. Background on the study: Persistent cases were those of Graves' disease that involved over 5 years of antithyroid drugs with positive TSH receptor antibodies.

The V gene's germline CDR1 is MDHEN and CDR2 SYDVKM. The CDR3 runs 14 residues. The trim removed 7 bases at V and 4 bases at J, leaving 4 bases unmatched. Through Arm-PCR of CDR3 regions and iRepertoire HTBI primers, TCR beta libraries were built. TCRdb re-derived calls from the multiplex PCR reads in MiXCR, one entry per CDR3 protein. Of around 450,000 distinct CDR3 sequences in the sample, about a fifth were seen once. Stated time point: persistent/refractory GD, antithyroid drugs over 5 years with positive TRAb. RNA isolated from PBMCs was used to make the TCR library. Diagnoses of Graves' disease were made by American Thyroid Association guidelines. Study-level results: No thyroid tissue was studied; the work used peripheral blood only. Patients with persistent disease showed a bias toward TRBV28, TRBJ1-2 and TRBJ2-5.

The sequencing used peripheral blood mononuclear cells (PBMCs), collected when the disease was refractory, from a patient treated with antithyroid drugs. This receptor was taken from a female donor with Graves disease. The chain has TRBV28 and TRBJ2-5, with 12 bases lining up with TRBD2. The CDR3 bases are TGTGCCAGCACTAGCGGGAGGGCCAGAGAGACCCAGTACTTC. It is translated as CASTSGRARETQYF.